This TCR beta chain originates from a study of cytomegalovirus exposure and HLA in healthy donors. Overall study context: Per a later analysis, the approximately 600 first-cohort and fewer than 150 validation repertoires shared one platform.

Germline CDR1 and CDR2: SNHLY and FYNNEI. The CDR3 length is 14 residues. Trimming removed 8 bases at V and 4 bases at J, with 17 bases between. About this clone: Its target is not known.

Points from the study as a whole: Usually a TCR sequence was rare, but some public TCRs were found in many donors. Cytomegalovirus-associated TCR beta chains were listed, numbering some 170. Three CMV-associated chains proved CMV antigen-specific in vitro.

Sequencing was performed with immunoSEQ multiplex PCR; in TCRdb, only in-frame clones are kept and a portion is missing. The sample shows about 110,000 clones, nearly 97% of them seen only once. Material: PBMCs. The TCR was taken from a woman younger than 30 in good health and CMV-seronegative. The chain uses TRBV2 and TRBJ2-5, with D possibly TRBD1 on 8 matching bases. CDR3 nucleotide sequence: TGTGCCAGCGCAGGGGGCGGGGGAGGAGAGACCCAGTACTTC. It yields the protein CASAGGGGGETQYF.